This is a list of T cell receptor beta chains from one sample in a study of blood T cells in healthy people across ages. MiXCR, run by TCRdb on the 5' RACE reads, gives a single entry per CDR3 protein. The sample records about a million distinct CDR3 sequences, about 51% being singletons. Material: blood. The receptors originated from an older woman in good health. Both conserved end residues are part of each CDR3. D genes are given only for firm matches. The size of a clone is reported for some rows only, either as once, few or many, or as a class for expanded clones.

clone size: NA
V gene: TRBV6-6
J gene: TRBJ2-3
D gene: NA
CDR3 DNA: TGTGCCAGCAAAAATCAAGGGGGACGCACAGATACGCAGTATTTT
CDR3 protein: CASKNQGGRTDTQYF

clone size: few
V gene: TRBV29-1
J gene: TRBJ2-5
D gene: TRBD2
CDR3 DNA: TGCAGCGTTGGGGGACTAGCGGGAGATATGGAGACCCAGTACTTC
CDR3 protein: CSVGGLAGDMETQYF

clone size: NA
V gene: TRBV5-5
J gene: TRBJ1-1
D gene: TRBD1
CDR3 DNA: TGTGCCAGCAGCCTGATCGGACAGGGGGCCACTGAAGCTTTCTTT
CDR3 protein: CASSLIGQGATEAFF

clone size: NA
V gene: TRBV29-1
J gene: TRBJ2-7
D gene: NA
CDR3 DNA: TGCAGCGTTGAAAGGTTGGGGGCGGAGACCTACGAGCAGTACTTC
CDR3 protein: CSVERLGAETYEQYF

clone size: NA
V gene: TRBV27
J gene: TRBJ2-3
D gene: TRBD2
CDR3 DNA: TGTGCCAGCAGTTTAACCCAACTAGCGGGGGTTAGCACAGATACGCAGTATTTT
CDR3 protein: CASSLTQLAGVSTDTQYF

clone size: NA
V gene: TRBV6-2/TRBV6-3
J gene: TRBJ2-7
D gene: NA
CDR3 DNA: TGTGCCTCGATAGGGGGACGTAGGGCCTACGAGCAGTACTTC
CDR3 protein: CASIGGRRAYEQYF

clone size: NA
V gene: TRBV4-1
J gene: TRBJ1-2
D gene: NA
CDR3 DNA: TGCGCCAGCAGCCAAGATTCGAGAGGGGGTGGCTACACCTTC
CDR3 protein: CASSQDSRGGGYTF

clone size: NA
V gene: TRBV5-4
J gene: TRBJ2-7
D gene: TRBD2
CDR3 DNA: TGTGCCAGCAGCCCCCAACTAGCGGGAGGCTACGAGCAGTACTTC
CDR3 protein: CASSPQLAGGYEQYF

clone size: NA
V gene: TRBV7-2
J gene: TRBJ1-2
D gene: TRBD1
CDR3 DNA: TGTGCCAGCAGGCTCACGCAGGGGGCAGGAGGCTACACCTTC
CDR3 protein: CASRLTQGAGGYTF

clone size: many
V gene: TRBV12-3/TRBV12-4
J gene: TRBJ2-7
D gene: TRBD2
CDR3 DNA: TGTGCCAGCAGTTTAAGGACTAGCGGGAGCTACGAGCAGTACTTC
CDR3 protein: CASSLRTSGSYEQYF

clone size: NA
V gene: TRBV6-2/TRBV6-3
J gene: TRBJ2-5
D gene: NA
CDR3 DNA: TGTGCCAGCAGATCTACTAGGCCCCAAGAGACCCAGTACTTC
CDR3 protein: CASRSTRPQETQYF

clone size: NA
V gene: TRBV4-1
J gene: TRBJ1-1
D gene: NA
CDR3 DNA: TGCGCCAGCAGCCAAGAGGCGGGGCTGACGAACACTGAAGCTTTCTTT
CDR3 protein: CASSQEAGLTNTEAFF

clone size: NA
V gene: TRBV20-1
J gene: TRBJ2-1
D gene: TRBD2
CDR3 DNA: TGCAGTGCGGGGGAACCGGGACTAGCGGGAGTTGATGAGCAGTTCTTC
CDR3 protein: CSAGEPGLAGVDEQFF

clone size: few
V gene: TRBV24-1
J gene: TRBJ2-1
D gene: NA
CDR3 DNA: TGTGCCACCAGTGCTCTGGGGGACTACAATGAGCAGTTCTTC
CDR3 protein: CATSALGDYNEQFF

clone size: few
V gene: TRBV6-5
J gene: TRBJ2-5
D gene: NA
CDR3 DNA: TGTGCCAGCAGTTACGGGGGGAGTTTGGGGGAGACCCAGTACTTC
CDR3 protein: CASSYGGSLGETQYF

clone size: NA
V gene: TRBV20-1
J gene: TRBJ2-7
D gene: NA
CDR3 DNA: TGCAGTGCTAGCCCACTAGGTCATCTCATCGGCGAGCAGTACTTC
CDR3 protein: CSASPLGHLIGEQYF

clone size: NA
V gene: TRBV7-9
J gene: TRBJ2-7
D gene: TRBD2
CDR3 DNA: TGTGCCAGCAGCCCAGGACGCAATCTAGCGGGATTATCCTACGAGCAGTACTTC
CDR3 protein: CASSPGRNLAGLSYEQYF

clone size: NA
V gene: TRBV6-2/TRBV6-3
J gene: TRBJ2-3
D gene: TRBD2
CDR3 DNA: TGTGCCAGCAGTTACGACCACTCTTATAGCGGGAGCACAGATACGCAGTATTTT
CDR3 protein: CASSYDHSYSGSTDTQYF

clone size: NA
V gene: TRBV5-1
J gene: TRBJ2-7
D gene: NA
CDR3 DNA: TGCGCCAGCCGCAGGGACACCGGGATTCCCTACGAGCAGTACTTC
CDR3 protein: CASRRDTGIPYEQYF

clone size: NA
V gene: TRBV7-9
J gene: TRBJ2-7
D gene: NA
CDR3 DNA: TGTGCCAGCAGCTCAACCGGGACGGACTACGAGCAGTACTTC
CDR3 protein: CASSSTGTDYEQYF

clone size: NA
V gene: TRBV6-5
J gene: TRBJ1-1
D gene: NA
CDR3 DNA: TGTGCCAGCAGTGTTAACGCCGGGCCGAACACTGAAGCTTTCTTT
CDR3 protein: CASSVNAGPNTEAFF

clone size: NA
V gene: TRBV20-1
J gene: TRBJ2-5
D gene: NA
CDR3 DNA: TGCAGTGCTAGAGACCTACTAGAGACCCAGTACTTC
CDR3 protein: CSARDLLETQYF

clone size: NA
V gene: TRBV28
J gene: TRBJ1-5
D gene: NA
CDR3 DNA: TGTGCCAGCAGCTCTGCCGGGACCAGCAATCAGCCCCAGCATTTT
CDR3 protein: CASSSAGTSNQPQHF

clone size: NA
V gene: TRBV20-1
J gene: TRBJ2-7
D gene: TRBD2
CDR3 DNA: TGCAGTGCTAGCCCCTCCCGCGGGAGGGCCCGTGAGCAGTACTTC
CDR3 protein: CSASPSRGRAREQYF

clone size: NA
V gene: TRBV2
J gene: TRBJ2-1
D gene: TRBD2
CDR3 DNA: TGTGCCAGCAGTGGTCGGACTAGCGGCCTGCAGTTCTTC
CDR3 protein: CASSGRTSGLQFF

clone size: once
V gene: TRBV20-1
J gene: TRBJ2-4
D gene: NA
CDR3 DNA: TGCAGTGCCCGGGAAGGCCCTTCCAAAAACATTCAGTACTTC
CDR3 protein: CSAREGPSKNIQYF

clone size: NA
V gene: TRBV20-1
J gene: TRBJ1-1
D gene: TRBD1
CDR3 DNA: TGCAGTGCGCCACGGGACAGGAGCATGAACACTGAAGCTTTCTTT
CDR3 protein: CSAPRDRSMNTEAFF

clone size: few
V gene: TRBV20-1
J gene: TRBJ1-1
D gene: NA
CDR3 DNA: TGCAGTGCTAGAGACGTGGGTTCGGACACTGAAGCTTTCTTT
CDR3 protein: CSARDVGSDTEAFF

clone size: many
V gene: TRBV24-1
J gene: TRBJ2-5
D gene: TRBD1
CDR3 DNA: TGTGCCACCAGTCGACAGGGGTTGCAAGAGACCCAGTACTTC
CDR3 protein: CATSRQGLQETQYF

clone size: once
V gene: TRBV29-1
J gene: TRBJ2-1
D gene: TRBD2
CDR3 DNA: TGCAGCGTTGGCCCTAGCGGGAGCAATGAGCGGTTCTTC
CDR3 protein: CSVGPSGSNERFF

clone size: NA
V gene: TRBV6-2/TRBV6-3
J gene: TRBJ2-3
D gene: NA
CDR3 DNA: TGTGCCAGCAATCAACTGGGCTTCGGGGCAGATACGCAGTATTTT
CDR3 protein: CASNQLGFGADTQYF

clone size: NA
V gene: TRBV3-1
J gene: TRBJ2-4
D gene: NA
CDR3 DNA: TGTGCCAGCAGCCAAGGAACGGAGCTAGCCAAAAACATTCAGTACTTC
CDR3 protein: CASSQGTELAKNIQYF

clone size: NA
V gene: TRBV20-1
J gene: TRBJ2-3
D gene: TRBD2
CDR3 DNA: TGCAGTGCTATAGAAATCCGAGGGAGGGCAGATACGCAGTATTTT
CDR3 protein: CSAIEIRGRADTQYF

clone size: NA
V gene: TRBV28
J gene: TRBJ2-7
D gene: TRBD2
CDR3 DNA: TGTGCCAGCACCTATTTAGCGGGAGGCCACGAGCAGTACTTC
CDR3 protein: CASTYLAGGHEQYF

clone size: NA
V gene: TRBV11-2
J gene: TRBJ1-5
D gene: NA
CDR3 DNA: TGTGCCAGCAGCTTAGTATCGGGGGCGAATCGGCCCCAGCATTTT
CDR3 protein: CASSLVSGANRPQHF

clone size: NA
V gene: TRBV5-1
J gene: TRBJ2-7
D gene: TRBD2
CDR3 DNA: TGCGCCAGCAGCTTCTCAGCGGGAGCCTACGAGCAGTACTTC
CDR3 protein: CASSFSAGAYEQYF

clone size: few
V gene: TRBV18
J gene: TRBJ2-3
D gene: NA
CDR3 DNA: TGTGCCAGCTCAACTCGTCAGCGGAGCACAGATACGCAGTATTTT
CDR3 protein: CASSTRQRSTDTQYF

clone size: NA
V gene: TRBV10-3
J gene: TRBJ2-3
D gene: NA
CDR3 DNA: TGTGCCATGAAAAGCGACACAGATACGCAGTATTTT
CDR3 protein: CAMKSDTDTQYF

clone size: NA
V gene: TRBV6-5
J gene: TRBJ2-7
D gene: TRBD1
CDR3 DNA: TGTGCCAGCAGAAAACAGGACAGGCGCTACGAGCAGTACTTC
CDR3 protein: CASRKQDRRYEQYF

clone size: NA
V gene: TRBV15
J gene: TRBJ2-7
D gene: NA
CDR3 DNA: TGTGCCACCAGCAGAGATGGGGGTCCGTACGAGCAGTACTTC
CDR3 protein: CATSRDGGPYEQYF

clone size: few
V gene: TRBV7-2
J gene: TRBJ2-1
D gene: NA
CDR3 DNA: TGTGCCAGCAGCCTATCCTGGGTATCCTACAATGAGCAGTTCTTC
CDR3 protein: CASSLSWVSYNEQFF

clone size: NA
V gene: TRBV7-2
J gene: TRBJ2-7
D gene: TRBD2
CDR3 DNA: TGTGCCAGCAGCTTAGGGGGACTAGCGGGCCCCTCCTACGAGCAGTACTTC
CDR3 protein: CASSLGGLAGPSYEQYF

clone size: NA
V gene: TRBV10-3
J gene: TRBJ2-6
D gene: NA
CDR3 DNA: TGTGCCATCAGTGGCCAGGCCTCTGGGGCCAACGTCCTGACTTTC
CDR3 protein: CAISGQASGANVLTF

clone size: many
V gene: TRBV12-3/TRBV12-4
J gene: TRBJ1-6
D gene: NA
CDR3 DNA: TGTGCCAGCAGTTATCGACCTGCAGATTCACCCCTCCACTTT
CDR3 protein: CASSYRPADSPLHF

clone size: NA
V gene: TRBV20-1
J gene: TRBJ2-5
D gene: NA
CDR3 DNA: TGCAGTGCTAGAGTCGGTAGCCAGTACTTC
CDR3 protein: CSARVGSQYF

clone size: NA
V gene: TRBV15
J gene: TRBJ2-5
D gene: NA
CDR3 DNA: TGTGCCACCAGCAGAGATTCGGGGATCGAGACCCAGTACTTC
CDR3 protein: CATSRDSGIETQYF

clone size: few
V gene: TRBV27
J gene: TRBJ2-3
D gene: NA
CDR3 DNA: TGTGCCAGCAGTTTCGTCCCCCCAACAAGATACGCAGATACGCAGTATTTT
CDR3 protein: CASSFVPPTRYADTQYF

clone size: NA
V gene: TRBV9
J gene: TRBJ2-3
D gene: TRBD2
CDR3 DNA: TGTGCCAGCAGCCAGGGTAGCGGGGCTTCTAGCACAGATACGCAGTATTTT
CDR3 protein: CASSQGSGASSTDTQYF

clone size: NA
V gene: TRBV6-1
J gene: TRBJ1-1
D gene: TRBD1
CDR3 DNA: TGTGCCAGCAGTGTTCAAAAACCTTCTCTCAGGGGGGACGCTTTCTTT
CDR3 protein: CASSVQKPSLRGDAFF

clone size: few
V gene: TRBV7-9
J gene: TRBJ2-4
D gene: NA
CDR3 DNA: TGTGCCAGCAGCCCGCCTATAGGCGGTGAGCAGTACTTC
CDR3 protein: CASSPPIGGEQYF

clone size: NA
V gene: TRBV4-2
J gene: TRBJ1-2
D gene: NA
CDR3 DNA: TGTGCCAGCAGCCCTTCAGCCGCTACGGGGAAGTACGATGGCTACACCTTC
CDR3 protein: CASSPSAATGKYDGYTF

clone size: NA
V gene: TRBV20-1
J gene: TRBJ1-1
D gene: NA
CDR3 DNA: TGCAGTGCCGTTTCACAGGTCACTGAAGCTTTCTTT
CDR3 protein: CSAVSQVTEAFF

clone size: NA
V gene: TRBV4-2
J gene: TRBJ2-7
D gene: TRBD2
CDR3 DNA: TGTGCCAGCAACCCAAAGGGGCTAGCGGGAGAGACCGAGCAGTACTTC
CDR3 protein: CASNPKGLAGETEQYF

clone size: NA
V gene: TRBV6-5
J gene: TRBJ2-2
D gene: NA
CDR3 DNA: TGTGCCTCTCGACAGGTCGGGGGCACCGGGGAGCTGTTTTTT
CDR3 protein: CASRQVGGTGELFF

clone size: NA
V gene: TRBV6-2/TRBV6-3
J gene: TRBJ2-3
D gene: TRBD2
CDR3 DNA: TGTGCCAGCAGTTGCGGGACTAGCGGGAGCGGGGATACGCAGTATTTT
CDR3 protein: CASSCGTSGSGDTQYF

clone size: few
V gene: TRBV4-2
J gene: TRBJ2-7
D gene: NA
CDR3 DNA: TGTGCCAGCAGCCAAGGGAATAGAGTGGACTACGAGCAGTACTTC
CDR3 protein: CASSQGNRVDYEQYF

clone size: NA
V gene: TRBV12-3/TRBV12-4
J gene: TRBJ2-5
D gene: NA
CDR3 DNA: TGTGCCAGCAGTGTTGCTAGAGGAGAGACCCAGTACTTC
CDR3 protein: CASSVARGETQYF

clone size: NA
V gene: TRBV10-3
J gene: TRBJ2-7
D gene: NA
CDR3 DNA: TGTGCCACCAAGCTTGGGACAAATTCCTACGAGCAGTACTTC
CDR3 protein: CATKLGTNSYEQYF